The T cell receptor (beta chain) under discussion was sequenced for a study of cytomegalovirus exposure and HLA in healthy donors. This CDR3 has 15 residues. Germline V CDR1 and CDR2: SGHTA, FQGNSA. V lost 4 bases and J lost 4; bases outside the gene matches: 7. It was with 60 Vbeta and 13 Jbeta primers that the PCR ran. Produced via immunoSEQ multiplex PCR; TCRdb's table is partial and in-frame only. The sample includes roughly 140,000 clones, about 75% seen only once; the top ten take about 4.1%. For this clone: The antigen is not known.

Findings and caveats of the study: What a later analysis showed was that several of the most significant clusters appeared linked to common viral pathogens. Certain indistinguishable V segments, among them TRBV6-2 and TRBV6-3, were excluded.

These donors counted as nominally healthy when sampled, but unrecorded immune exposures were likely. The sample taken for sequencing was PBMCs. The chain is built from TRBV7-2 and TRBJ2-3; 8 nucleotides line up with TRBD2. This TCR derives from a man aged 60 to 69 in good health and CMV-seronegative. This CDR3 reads CASSSPGGRADTQYF. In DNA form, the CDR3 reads TGTGCCAGCAGCTCCCCGGGAGGGAGGGCAGATACGCAGTATTTT.